Presented here are 30 T cell receptor beta chains from one specimen sequenced in a study of blood T cell repertoires in COVID-19. TCRdb keeps only in-frame clones here, not all; method: immunoSEQ multiplex PCR. Of approximately 90,000 clones listed, roughly 80% are singletons. What was sequenced was peripheral blood. Source of these receptors: a man of 80 years or more with active or convalescent COVID-19.

V usage is TRBV27 and J usage is TRBJ1-2; D is perhaps TRBD1 (5 bases). Trimming stripped 7 bases from V and 3 bases from J, with 15 bases between. Germline loops: CDR1 MNHEY, CDR2 SMNVEV (reference sequence). CDR3 length equals 14 residues. The CDR3 is CASTQLDSHYGYTF. CDR3 DNA: TGTGCCAGCACACAATTAGACAGCCACTATGGCTACACCTTC.

The V gene is TRBV11-2, the J gene TRBJ2-5; 7 nucleotides agree with TRBD2. This CDR3 has 13 residues. J gave up 11 bases and V 4 bases, and 10 bases lay outside the gene matches. Germline V gene lookup returns CDR1 SGHAT and CDR2 FQNNGV. In nucleotides, the CDR3 is TGTGCCAGCAGCTCCTCTCTGCAGGGAGGGCAGTACTTC. Its translation: CASSSSLQGGQYF.

The chain employs TRBV9 and TRBJ2-5, with 9 bases aligning to TRBD2. After removal of 2 bases from V and 1 base from J, the junction contained 6 bases not matched to a gene. The CDR3 is 16 residues long. The germline V gene has CDR1 SGDLS and CDR2 YYNGEE. CDR3 region: CASSVGSGGTQETQYF. CDR3 nucleotide sequence: TGTGCCAGCAGCGTGGGCAGCGGGGGGACCCAAGAGACCCAGTACTTC.

V is TRBV7-2 and J is TRBJ2-5; 7 bases map to TRBD1. This CDR3 comprises 14 residues. Germline CDR1 is SGHTA and CDR2 is FQGNSA. The V gene end was trimmed by 5 bases and the J gene end by 7 bases; junction bases not matched to a gene: 10. CDR3 in DNA: TGTGCCAGCAGCACCCCGGACAGGTTCGCGACCCAGTACTTC. Its protein is CASSTPDRFATQYF.

The rearrangement uses TRBV4-3 and TRBJ1-6; D is ambiguous. V was clipped by 1 base and J by 6 bases, with 19 bases between them. The CDR3 consists of 18 residues. Germline V CDR1 and CDR2: LGHNA, YSLEER. As DNA, the CDR3 is TGCGCCAGCAGCCAAGTAGCGGGGTCCCTTATCCTTAATTCACCCCTCCACTTT. Protein product: CASSQVAGSLILNSPLHF.

This chain links TRBV6-5 with TRBJ2-5; unclear D gene. The V end lost 0 bases, the J end lost 1 base, and 6 bases lay between the germline ends. The CDR3 runs to 14 residues. Germline V gene data show CDR1 as MNHEY and CDR2 as SVGAGI. The DNA for the CDR3 is TGTGCCAGCAGTTACTCTACTATCCAAGAGACCCAGTACTTC. This gives the protein CASSYSTIQETQYF.

The V call is TRBV27, the J call TRBJ2-7; tentative D call: TRBD2 (7 bases). Germline V gives CDR1 MNHEY, CDR2 SMNVEV (reference sequence). The CDR3 loop spans 14 amino acids. The ends were cut back, 2 bases at V and 2 bases at J, with 10 bases in the middle. CDR3 loop: CASSLRGGAYEQYF. CDR3 in DNA: TGTGCCAGCAGTTTAAGGGGGGGGGCCTACGAGCAGTACTTC.

About this clone: Other nucleotide sequences in the sample specify the same CDR3. This sequence joins TRBV5-8 and TRBJ1-2; D is possibly TRBD1 (6 bases). Trimming removed 0 bases at V and 7 bases at J, with 16 bases between. Germline-derived CDR1 and CDR2 are SGHTS and YDEGEE. The CDR3 consists of 15 residues. The CDR3 sequence is CASSLALGGAGGYTF. The CDR3 nucleotides are TGTGCCAGCAGCTTGGCCCTGGGGGGGGCAGGTGGCTACACCTTC.

The rearrangement uses TRBV25-1 and TRBJ1-4, with D possibly TRBD1 on 5 matching bases. V gave up 6 bases and J gave up 0 bases, with 8 bases separating them. Germline loops: CDR1 MGHDK, CDR2 SYGVNS. This CDR3 region has 14 residues. The CDR3 sequence is CASRDRATNEKLFF. CDR3 DNA: TGTGCCAGCAGAGACAGAGCAACTAATGAAAAACTGTTTTTT.

This chain uses TRBV7-3 with TRBJ2-3; D is unresolved. The CDR3 covers 15 residues. CDR1 is SGHTA and CDR2 is FQGTGA in the germline V gene. V gave up 3 bases and J gave up 3 bases, with 13 bases separating them. CDR3 sequence: CASSLGFRGTDTQYF. Written as DNA, the CDR3 is TGTGCCAGCAGCTTGGGCTTTCGTGGGACAGATACGCAGTATTTT.

For this clone: A read error may account for a junction end that differs from germline. The CDR3 sequence is CASSLAGGPVYEQYF. The CDR3 DNA reads as TGTGCCAGCAGCCTAGCGGGGGGGCCGGTCTACGAGCAGTACTTC. This chain connects TRBV7-2 to TRBJ2-7, with 12 nucleotides matching TRBD2. This CDR3 is built from 15 residues. Germline lookup yields CDR1 SGHTA and CDR2 FQGNSA.

The chain joins TRBV29-1 to TRBJ2-5; the D gene is possibly TRBD1 (5 bases). Germline lookup yields CDR1 SQVTM and CDR2 ANQGSEA. V was shortened by 6 bases and J by 2 bases, with 10 bases between the two germline ends. This CDR3 contains 12 residues. CDR3 nucleotides: TGCAGCGTGGCGACAGTACAAGAGACCCAGTACTTC. Translating it yields CSVATVQETQYF.

The chain is built from TRBV5-1 and TRBJ1-1; D not resolved. CDR3 size: 14 residues. V was clipped by 3 bases and J by 0 bases, with 9 bases between them. The germline CDR1 and CDR2 sequences are SGHRS and YFSETQ. CDR3: CASSSGTLNTEAFF. The CDR3 DNA reads as TGCGCCAGCAGCTCCGGTACCTTGAACACTGAAGCTTTCTTT.

The CDR3 DNA sequence: TGTGCCAGCAGCCCGGGAGGGCCTTACGAGCAGTACTTC. Protein: CASSPGGPYEQYF. The chain combines TRBV12-3 or TRBV12-4 with TRBJ2-7, with 8 bases matching TRBD2. The V segment lost 6 bases and the J segment 4 bases; nucleotides outside the gene matches: 5. The CDR3 length is 13 residues.

This clone was detected only a few times. The CDR3 nucleotides are TGTGCCAGTAGGGACAGGGGTAATTCACCCCTCCACTTT. Residues: CASRDRGNSPLHF. The chain uses TRBV19 and TRBJ1-6; 9 nucleotides match TRBD1. Trimming took 6 bases from V and 6 from J; bases not matched to a gene: 0. Looked up from germline, CDR1 is LNHDA and CDR2 is SQIVND (reference sequence). The CDR3 is 13 residues long.

The chain links TRBV10-3 to TRBJ1-5; 7 bases map to TRBD1. This CDR3 is built from 17 residues. Germline lookup yields CDR1 ENHRY and CDR2 SYGVKD. The V segment lost 0 bases and the J segment 4 bases; nucleotides outside the gene matches: 9. CDR3 nucleotide sequence: TGTGCCATCAGTGAGTCGAAGGGGGCAGGACCAAATCAGCCCCAGCATTTT. Amino acid sequence: CAISESKGAGPNQPQHF.

CDR3 residues: CSADGLAGGSYNEQFF. In DNA form, the CDR3 reads TGCAGCGCAGACGGGCTAGCGGGGGGCTCCTACAATGAGCAGTTCTTC. The chain is built from TRBV29-1 and TRBJ2-1, with 11 bases fitting TRBD2. V gave up 7 bases and J gave up 0 bases; unmatched junction bases: 8. The length of the CDR3 is 16 residues. In germline, CDR1 is SQVTM, CDR2 ANQGSEA.

The rearrangement joins TRBV10-3 to TRBJ2-5; 8 bases align to TRBD2. Germline lookup yields CDR1 ENHRY and CDR2 SYGVKD. This CDR3 region has 14 residues. V was clipped by 4 bases and J by 1 base; unmatched bases: 2. The CDR3 DNA follows: TGTGCCATCAGTGCGCTAGCGGGCCAAGAGACCCAGTACTTC. Translated: CAISALAGQETQYF.

This clone has a handful of counts. The rearrangement joins TRBV7-2 to TRBJ1-2; TRBD1 is a possible D gene (5 bases). CDR3 length equals 15 residues. Trimming removed 6 bases at V and 7 bases at J, with 21 bases between. Germline CDR1 is SGHTA and CDR2 is FQGNSA. CDR3 sequence: CASSRLPQGAPGYTF. DNA for the CDR3: TGTGCCAGCAGTCGCCTCCCCCAGGGTGCTCCTGGCTACACCTTC.

V is TRBV10-3 and J is TRBJ2-3, with a possible D match to TRBD1 (6 bases). V dropped 0 bases and J dropped 4 bases, with 8 bases sitting between them. The CDR3 has 14 amino acids. CDR1 is ENHRY and CDR2 is SYGVKD in the germline V gene. CDR3 sequence reads: CAISESTGSDTQYF. For the CDR3, the DNA is TGTGCCATCAGTGAGTCAACAGGGTCAGATACGCAGTATTTT.

A few counts support this clone. The chain couples TRBV5-1 to TRBJ1-4; the D gene is possibly TRBD1 (5 bases). Germline V gene lookup returns CDR1 SGHRS and CDR2 YFSETQ. V lost 3 bases to trimming and J lost 7 bases, with 19 bases between them. The CDR3 length is 16 residues. The CDR3 DNA reads as TGCGCCAGCAGCTCCGAAGGGAGAGGGAGGGGTGAAAAACTGTTTTTT. It is translated as CASSSEGRGRGEKLFF. Together with reference TRBV5-1 and TRBJ1-4, the CDR3 gives the full variable domain: KAGVTQTPRYLIKTRGQQVTLSCSPISGHRSVSWYQQTPGQGLQFLFEYFSETQRNKGNFPGRFSGRQFSNSRSEMNVSTLELGDSALYLCASSSEGRGRGEKLFFGSGTQLSVL.

The rearrangement uses TRBV4-1 and TRBJ1-4; D possibly corresponds to TRBD1 (5 bases). Germline-derived CDR1 and CDR2 are MGHRA and YSYEKL. The V end lost 4 bases, the J end lost 7 bases, and 13 bases lay between the germline ends. The CDR3 is 14 amino acids. CDR3 residues: CASSRQKGGEKLFF. The CDR3 DNA is TGCGCCAGCAGCCGACAGAAGGGCGGTGAAAAACTGTTTTTT.

V gene TRBV5-1 combines with J gene TRBJ2-4, with D possibly matching TRBD1 (6 bases). This CDR3 is 16 amino acids long. Trimming removed 1 base at V and 1 base at J, with 12 bases between. Germline CDR1 reads SGHRS; CDR2 reads YFSETQ. In DNA, the CDR3 is TGCGCCAGCAGCTTGTATCAGGGGACGGCCAAAAACATTCAGTACTTC. Translating it yields CASSLYQGTAKNIQYF.

This clone was counted once. V gene TRBV10-3 combines with J gene TRBJ1-2; weak D call: TRBD1 (6 bases). The ends were cut back, 5 bases at V and 4 bases at J, with 14 bases in the middle. The CDR3 totals 14 residues. Germline loops: CDR1 ENHRY, CDR2 SYGVKD. CDR3 loop: CAISPAGATYGYTF. CDR3 nucleotides: TGTGCCATCAGTCCGGCAGGGGCGACCTATGGCTACACCTTC.

V is TRBV6-5 and J is TRBJ1-1; D possibly corresponds to TRBD1 (6 bases). The germline gives CDR1 MNHEY, CDR2 SVGAGI. V dropped 8 bases and J dropped 8 bases, with 9 bases sitting between them. The length of the CDR3 is 10 residues. The CDR3 nucleotides read TGTGCCAGCGGGAGGGGGGAAGCTTTCTTT. As protein: CASGRGEAFF.

The chain employs TRBV18 and TRBJ1-3; D is unclear. The germline gives CDR1 KGHSH, CDR2 LQKENI. The germline V and J ends were trimmed by 8 bases and 0 bases, with 11 bases remaining between them. The CDR3 has 14 residues. The CDR3 DNA follows: TGTGCCAGCACTAGGGCTATCTCTGGAAACACCATATATTTT. It encodes CASTRAISGNTIYF. Full variable domain (rest looked up from reference TRBV18 and TRBJ1-3): NAGVMQNPRHLVRRRGQEARLRCSPMKGHSHVYWYRQLPEEGLKFMVYLQKENIIDESGMPKERFSAEFPKEGPSILRIQQVVRGDSAAYFCASTRAISGNTIYFGEGSWLTVV.

This chain uses TRBV15 with TRBJ1-6, with 9 bases identical to TRBD1. Germline CDR1 and CDR2: LNHNV and YYDKDF (reference sequence). CDR3 length: 15 residues. Unmatched junction bases numbered 5, after V lost 1 base and J lost 10 bases. The CDR3 bases are TGTGCCACCAGCAGAGCCCGGGGACAGGGATCACCCCTCCACTTT. This codes for CATSRARGQGSPLHF.

The V call is TRBV3-1 (or the pseudogene TRBV3-2), the J call TRBJ2-2; a possible D gene is TRBD2 (5 bases). Germline lookup yields CDR1 LGHDT and CDR2 YNNKEL (reference sequence). Trimming removed 1 base from V and 4 bases from J, with 16 bases in between. This CDR3 contains 17 residues. As DNA, the CDR3 is TGTGCCAGCAGCCAAGCCCCTCCCCAGGAGGCCACCGGGGAGCTGTTTTTT. Translated, it gives CASSQAPPQEATGELFF.

The CDR3 reads CASSRGTDQETQYF. CDR3 in DNA: TGTGCCAGCAGTCGCGGGACAGATCAAGAGACCCAGTACTTC. J is TRBJ2-5 and V is TRBV6-5; D might be TRBD1 (7 bases). Trimming stripped 5 bases from V and 2 bases from J, with 12 bases between. CDR3 size: 14 residues. Looked up from germline, CDR1 is MNHEY and CDR2 is SVGAGI.

V and J are TRBV5-1 and TRBJ1-2, with a possible D match to TRBD1 (6 bases). The length of the CDR3 is 13 residues. Germline V gene lookup returns CDR1 SGHRS and CDR2 YFSETQ. V lost 0 bases to trimming and J lost 5 bases, with 8 bases between them. DNA for the CDR3: TGCGCCAGCAGCTTGGACAGGGTTTATGGCTACACCTTC. This codes for CASSLDRVYGYTF.